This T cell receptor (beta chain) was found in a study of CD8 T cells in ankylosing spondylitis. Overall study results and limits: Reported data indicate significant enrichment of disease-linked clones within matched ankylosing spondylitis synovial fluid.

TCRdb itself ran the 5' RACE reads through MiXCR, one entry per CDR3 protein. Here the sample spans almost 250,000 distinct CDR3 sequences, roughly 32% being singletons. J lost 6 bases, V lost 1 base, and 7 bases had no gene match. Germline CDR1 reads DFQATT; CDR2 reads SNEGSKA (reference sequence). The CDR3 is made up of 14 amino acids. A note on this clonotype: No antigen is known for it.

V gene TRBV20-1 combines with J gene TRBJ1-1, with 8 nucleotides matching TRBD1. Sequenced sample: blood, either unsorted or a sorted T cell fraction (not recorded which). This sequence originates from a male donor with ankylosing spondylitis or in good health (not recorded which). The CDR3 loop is CSARAGQGGAEAFF. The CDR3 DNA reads TGCAGTGCTAGAGCCGGACAGGGCGGGGCTGAAGCTTTCTTT.